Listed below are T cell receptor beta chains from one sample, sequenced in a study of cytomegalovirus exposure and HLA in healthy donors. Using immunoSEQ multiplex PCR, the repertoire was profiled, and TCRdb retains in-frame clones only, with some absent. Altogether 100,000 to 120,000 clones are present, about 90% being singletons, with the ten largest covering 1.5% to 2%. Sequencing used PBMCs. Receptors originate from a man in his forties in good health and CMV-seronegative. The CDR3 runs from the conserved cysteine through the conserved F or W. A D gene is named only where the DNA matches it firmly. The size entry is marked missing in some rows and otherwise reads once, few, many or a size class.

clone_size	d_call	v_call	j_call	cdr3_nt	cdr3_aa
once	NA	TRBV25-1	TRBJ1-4	TGTGCCAGCAGTGCCCCAGGGGCGGATGAAAAACTGTTTTTT	CASSAPGADEKLFF
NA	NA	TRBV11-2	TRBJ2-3	TGTGCCAGCAGCCCCCTTGAGGGGGGGAGAACAGATACGCAGTATTTT	CASSPLEGGRTDTQYF
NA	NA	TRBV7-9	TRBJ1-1	TGTGCCAGCAGCTTAGAGACAGGTGAAGCTTTCTTT	CASSLETGEAFF
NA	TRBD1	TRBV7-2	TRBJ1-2	TGTGCCAGCAGCTTAGACGGTCAGGGGGCAGGTGGCTACACCTTC	CASSLDGQGAGGYTF
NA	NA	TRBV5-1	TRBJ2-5	TGCGCCAGCAGTTCTCCGGCGACAGAACAAGAGACCCAGTACTTC	CASSSPATEQETQYF
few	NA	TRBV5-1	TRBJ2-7	TGCGCCAGCAGCTTGGGGACACGGGAGCAGTACTTC	CASSLGTREQYF
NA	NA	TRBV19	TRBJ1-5	TGTGCCAGTAGTATAGATCGAGGAGACGTTGATTATCAGCCCCAGCATTTT	CASSIDRGDVDYQPQHF
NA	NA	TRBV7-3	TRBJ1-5	TGTGCCAGCAGCTTGTCAAGCAATCAGCCCCAGCATTTT	CASSLSSNQPQHF
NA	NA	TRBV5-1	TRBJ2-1	TGCGCCAGCAGCGTCCCGACAGAATCCAATGAGCAGTTCTTC	CASSVPTESNEQFF
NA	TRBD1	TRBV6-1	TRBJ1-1	TGTGCCAGCAGACCCCCGGGACAGGGAAACACTGAAGCTTTCTTT	CASRPPGQGNTEAFF
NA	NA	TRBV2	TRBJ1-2	TGTGCCAGCAGTGAAGGTCTTAGCGATGGCTACACCTTC	CASSEGLSDGYTF
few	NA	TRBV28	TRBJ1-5	TGTGCCAGCAGGGCGGATCCCAATCAGCCCCAGCATTTT	CASRADPNQPQHF
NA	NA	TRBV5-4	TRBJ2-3	TGTGCCAGCAGCTTGTTCCCTAACACAGATACGCAGTATTTT	CASSLFPNTDTQYF
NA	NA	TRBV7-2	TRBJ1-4	TGTGCCAGCAGCTCCGGGACTGCGAATGAAAAACTGTTTTTT	CASSSGTANEKLFF
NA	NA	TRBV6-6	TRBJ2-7	TGTGCCAGCAGTGACAGGGGAGGGGAGCAGTACTTC	CASSDRGGEQYF
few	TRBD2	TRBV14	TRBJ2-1	TGTGCCAGCAGCCAAGTGTTGACTAGCGGGGGCCTCCGGGCTGGTGAGCAGTTCTTC	CASSQVLTSGGLRAGEQFF
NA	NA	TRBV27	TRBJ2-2	TGTGCCAGCAGTTCGACGGGAAGAGGCACCGGGGAGCTGTTTTTT	CASSSTGRGTGELFF
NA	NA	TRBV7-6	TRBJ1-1	TGTGCCAGCAGCCCCCCTGGGAGGGGCACTGAAGCTTTCTTT	CASSPPGRGTEAFF
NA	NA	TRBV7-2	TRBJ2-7	TGTGCCAGCAGCTCCCAAGGGGGACCGCGCGTCGAGCAGTACTTC	CASSSQGGPRVEQYF
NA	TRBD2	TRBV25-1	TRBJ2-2	TGTGCCAGCAGTGAATCCGGCGGGGGGATCACCGGGGAGCTGTTTTTT	CASSESGGGITGELFF
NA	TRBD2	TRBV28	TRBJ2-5	TGTGCCAGCAGTCTGACTAGCGGGGGGCTGAAGACCCAGTACTTC	CASSLTSGGLKTQYF
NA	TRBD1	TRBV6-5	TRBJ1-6	TGTGCCAGCAGTTACCAACAGGGGGTTAGTTCACCCCTCCACTTT	CASSYQQGVSSPLHF
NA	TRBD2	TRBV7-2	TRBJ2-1	TGTGCCAGCAGCTTAGGTAGCGGGGGGGCCCGTGAGCAGTTCTTC	CASSLGSGGAREQFF
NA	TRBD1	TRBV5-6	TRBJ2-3	TGTGCCAGCAGCTCACATATCAGGGGGCTTGCAGATACGCAGTATTTT	CASSSHIRGLADTQYF
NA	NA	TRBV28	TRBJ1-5	TGTGCCAGCAGTTCTATTGCTCAGCCCCAGCATTTT	CASSSIAQPQHF
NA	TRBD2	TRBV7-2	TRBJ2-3	TGTGCCAGCAGCTTTATCGGGGGGGGGCCAACAGATACGCAGTATTTT	CASSFIGGGPTDTQYF
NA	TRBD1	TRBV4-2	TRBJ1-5	TGTGCCAGCAGCCAAGATGGGACAGGGCGAAGTCAGCCCCAGCATTTT	CASSQDGTGRSQPQHF